A single TCR beta chain is shown here with its context. These data are taken from a study of blood T cell repertoires in COVID-19. Overall study: Acute and convalescent COVID-19 samples came from the United States, Italy and Spain.

Methods used by the authors: Researchers report that nucleated cell counts were estimated from reference gene primer amplification. Repertoires were generated with immunoSEQ multiplex PCR, while TCRdb's copy carries only in-frame clones and drops some. V and J calls and clone size are given by that table; D and trimming were obtained from the DNA. The sample has approximately 100,000 clones, roughly two thirds seen once. The CDR3 loop spans 16 amino acids. With 5 bases clipped from V and 3 bases from J, the junction kept 7 bases outside the gene matches. Per the germline V gene, CDR1 is KGHSH and CDR2 is LQKENI.

J is TRBJ2-2 and V is TRBV18, with 9 bases fitting TRBD1. This TCR came from a human donor with acute or convalescent COVID-19. The donor label of this sample is uncertain. Sequencing was done on a sample of peripheral blood. DNA of the CDR3: TGTGCCAGCTCAGCTACAGGGGGCGCGGACACCGGGGAGCTGTTTTTT. Translated: CASSATGGADTGELFF.